The 6 T cell receptor beta chains given below trace back to one sample, sequenced in a study of siplizumab effects on memory and regulatory T cells. The assay was immunoSEQ multiplex PCR, and TCRdb's table has in-frame clones only and misses some. The sample has over 100,000 clones; approximately 90% are singletons. The specimen was CD4+ T cells sorted from blood. The receptors stem from a human donor in good health.

The chain employs TRBV5-1 and TRBJ2-7; D possibly corresponds to TRBD2 (6 bases). This CDR3 comprises 11 residues. The V end was cut by 5 bases, the J end by 3 bases, with 6 bases between. The germline CDR1 and CDR2 sequences are SGHRS and YFSETQ. The CDR3 is CASRDYYEQYF. DNA of the CDR3: TGCGCCAGCAGGGACTACTACGAGCAGTACTTC.

The CDR3 sequence: CASSLAAGANNEQYF. The CDR3 bases are TGTGCCAGCAGCTTGGCAGCGGGGGCGAATAACGAGCAGTACTTC. This rearrangement joins TRBV7-3 to TRBJ2-7; 8 bases align to TRBD2. CDR1 and CDR2 from the germline V gene are SGHTA and FQGTGA. V lost 3 bases and J lost 5; bases outside the gene matches: 9. The CDR3 is made up of 15 amino acids.

The rearrangement joins TRBV7-8 to TRBJ2-5; unclear D gene. Germline V gene data show CDR1 as SGHVS and CDR2 as FQNEAQ. This CDR3 region has 12 residues. Trimming cost V 5 bases and J 6 bases, with 10 bases left between them. The CDR3 DNA reads TGTGCCAGCAGCCCCTCCCCCCAGACCCAGTACTTC. This gives the protein CASSPSPQTQYF.

J is TRBJ2-5 and V is TRBV18; 10 nucleotides agree with TRBD2. Germline V CDR1 and CDR2: KGHSH, LQKENI. V dropped 5 bases and J dropped 5; count of bases not matched to a gene: 14. This CDR3 is built from 17 residues. CDR3 sequence (DNA): TGTGCCAGCTCAACCGGAGGCAGCGGGAGGGCCGGGGAGACCCAGTACTTC. It translates to CASSTGGSGRAGETQYF.

This clone occurred once. The chain joins TRBV6-1 to TRBJ1-2; 7 bases match TRBD1. The germline gives CDR1 MNHNS, CDR2 SASEGT. There are 16 residues in the CDR3. With 3 bases clipped from V and 0 bases from J, the junction kept 7 bases outside the gene matches. CDR3 loop: CASSDWGDRTNYGYTF. The CDR3 DNA reads TGTGCCAGCAGTGACTGGGGGGACAGAACTAACTATGGCTACACCTTC.

This rearrangement joins TRBV7-2 to TRBJ2-3; 7 nucleotides align to TRBD2. Germline values: CDR1 SGHTA, CDR2 FQGNSA. The J segment lost 1 base and the V segment lost 5 bases, leaving 3 bases of the junction unmatched. CDR3 length: 14 residues. CDR3 sequence (DNA): TGTGCCAGCAGCCCCAGCGGGGGCACAGATACGCAGTATTTT. This gives the protein CASSPSGGTDTQYF.